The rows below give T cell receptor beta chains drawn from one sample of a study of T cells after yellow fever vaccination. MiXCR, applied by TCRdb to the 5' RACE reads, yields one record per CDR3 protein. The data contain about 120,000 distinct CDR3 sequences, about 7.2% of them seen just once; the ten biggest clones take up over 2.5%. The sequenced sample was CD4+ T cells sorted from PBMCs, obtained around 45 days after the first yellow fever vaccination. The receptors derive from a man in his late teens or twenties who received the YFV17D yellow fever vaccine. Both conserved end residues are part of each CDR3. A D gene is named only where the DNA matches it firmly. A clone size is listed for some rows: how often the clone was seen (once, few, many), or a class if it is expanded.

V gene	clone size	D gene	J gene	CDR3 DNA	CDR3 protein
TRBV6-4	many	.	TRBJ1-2	TGTGCCAGCAGTGACGGGCGTGGCTACACCTTC	CASSDGRGYTF
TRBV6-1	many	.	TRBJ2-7	TGTGCCAGCAGTGGGCGGCGACTCGGATCCTACGAGCAGTACTTC	CASSGRRLGSYEQYF
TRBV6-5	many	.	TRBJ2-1	TGTGCCAGCAGTGTGAACCTCGACGGAGACAATGAGCAGTTCTTC	CASSVNLDGDNEQFF
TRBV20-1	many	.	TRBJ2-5	TGCAGTGCTAGTCTTCCTAGTTTCAGCCAGTACTTC	CSASLPSFSQYF
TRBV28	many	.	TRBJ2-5	TGTGCCAGCAGCGAGGGGAACAGGTACCAAGAGACCCAGTACTTC	CASSEGNRYQETQYF
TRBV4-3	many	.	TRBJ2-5	TGCGCCAGCAGCCAAGGGGCGAAAGAGACCCAGTACTTC	CASSQGAKETQYF
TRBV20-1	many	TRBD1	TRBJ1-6	TGCAGTGCTTTACCGGGACAGGGAAATTCACCCCTCCACTTT	CSALPGQGNSPLHF
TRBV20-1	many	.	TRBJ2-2	TGCAGTGCTGCGATCAACACCGGGGAGCTGTTTTTT	CSAAINTGELFF
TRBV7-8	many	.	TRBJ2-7	TGTGCCAGCAGCTATCACCCCAGGGTTTCCTACGAGCAGTACTTC	CASSYHPRVSYEQYF
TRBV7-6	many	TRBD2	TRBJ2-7	TGTGCCAGCAGCCCGGGCGGGGGGGCGAAGTACGAGCAGTACTTC	CASSPGGGAKYEQYF
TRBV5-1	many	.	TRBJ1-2	TGCGCCAGCAATGGAGGGGCCTCTTACTATGGCTACACCTTC	CASNGGASYYGYTF
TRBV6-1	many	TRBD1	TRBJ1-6	TGTGCCAGCAACAGGGGTCATCCGAGGGGTAATTCACCCCTCCACTTT	CASNRGHPRGNSPLHF
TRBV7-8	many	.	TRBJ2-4	TGTGCCAGCGGCCCTCGGTACACCAAAAACATTCAGTACTTC	CASGPRYTKNIQYF
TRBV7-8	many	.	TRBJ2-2	TGTGCCAGCAGCTTCCAAAGACTGTATACCACCGGGGAGCTGTTTTTT	CASSFQRLYTTGELFF
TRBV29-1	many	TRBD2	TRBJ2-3	TGCAGCGTTGGTACTAGCGGGGGGGCGTATACGCAGTATTTT	CSVGTSGGAYTQYF
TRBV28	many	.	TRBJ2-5	TGTGCCAGCAGCCCCGGGGGACGGCAAGAGACCCAGTACTTC	CASSPGGRQETQYF
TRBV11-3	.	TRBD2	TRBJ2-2	TGTGCCAGCAGCTTTCGTGGCGCGGGGGGGCCCGGGGAGCTGTTTTTT	CASSFRGAGGPGELFF
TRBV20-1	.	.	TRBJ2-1	TGCTGTGCTCCCCCCGTTTTGCAGGGCTCCTACAATGAGCAGTTCTTC	CCAPPVLQGSYNEQFF
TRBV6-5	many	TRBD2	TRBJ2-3	TGTGCCAGCAGTTTTTCCGGGGGGTTTAGCACAGATACGCAGTATTTT	CASSFSGGFSTDTQYF
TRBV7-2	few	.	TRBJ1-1	TGTGCCAGCAGCTTTGCCGGGACAACTGAAGCTTTCTTT	CASSFAGTTEAFF
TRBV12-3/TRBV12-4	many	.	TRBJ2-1	TGTGCCAGCTATTTGAGGGGGTCCTACAATGAGCAGTTCTTC	CASYLRGSYNEQFF
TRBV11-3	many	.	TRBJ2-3	TGTGCCAGCAGCCTAGGGCCGAGCACAGATACGCAGTATTTT	CASSLGPSTDTQYF
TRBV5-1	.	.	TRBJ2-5	TGCGCCAGCAGCTTGCCTAGGTATTCCCTCCTGGAGACCCAGTACTTC	CASSLPRYSLLETQYF
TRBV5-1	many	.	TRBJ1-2	TGCGCCAGCAGCTTGGAAGACAGTCTCTACACCTTC	CASSLEDSLYTF
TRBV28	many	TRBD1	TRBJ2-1	TGTGCCAGCAGTTTACTCCAGGGGGCTTGGAATGAGCAGTTCTTC	CASSLLQGAWNEQFF
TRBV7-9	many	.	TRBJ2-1	TGTGCCAGCAGCTTAAGGGCAGACAATGAGCAGTTCTTC	CASSLRADNEQFF
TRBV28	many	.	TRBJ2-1	TGTGCCAGCAGTGGGATAAGGGAGCAGTTCTTC	CASSGIREQFF
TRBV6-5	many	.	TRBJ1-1	TGTGCCAGCAGTTACGGAGACGGATACACTGAAGCTTTCTTT	CASSYGDGYTEAFF
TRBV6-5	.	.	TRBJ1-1	TGTGCCAGCAGTTACGTTCAGGACACTGAAGCTTACTTT	CASSYVQDTEAYF
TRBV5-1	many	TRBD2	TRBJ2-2	TGCGCCAGCAGTAGCGGGGCGAACACCGGGGAGCTGTTTTTT	CASSSGANTGELFF
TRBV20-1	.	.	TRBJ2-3	TGCAGTGCGCCCCCTGGTGGCAACACAGATACGCAGTATTTT	CSAPPGGNTDTQYF
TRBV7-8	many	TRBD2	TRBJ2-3	TGTGCCAGCAGCCAAGGACAGGACCAAAGGGGACTAGCGGGCAATACGCAGTATTTT	CASSQGQDQRGLAGNTQYF
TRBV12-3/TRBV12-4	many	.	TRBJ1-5	TGTGCCAGCATCGGGAAAGGGAGGAATCAGCCCCAGCATTTT	CASIGKGRNQPQHF
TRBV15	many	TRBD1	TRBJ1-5	TGTGCCACCAGCAGACCAGGGGGCTTCAATCAGCCCCAGCATTTT	CATSRPGGFNQPQHF
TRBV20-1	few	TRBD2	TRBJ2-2	TGCAGTGCGCCCTATAGCGGGGGGCACTCAGCTCCCGGGGAGCTGTTTTTT	CSAPYSGGHSAPGELFF
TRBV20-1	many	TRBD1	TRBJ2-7	TGCAGTGCTAGAGTCCGGACAGGGGGCTCCTACGAGCAGTACTTC	CSARVRTGGSYEQYF
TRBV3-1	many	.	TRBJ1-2	TGTGCCAGCAGCCAAGATTCGGTTTCTGGCTACACCTTC	CASSQDSVSGYTF
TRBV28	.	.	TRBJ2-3	TGTGCCAGCACCCGTTCCTACGATACGCAGTATTTT	CASTRSYDTQYF
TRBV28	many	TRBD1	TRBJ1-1	TGTGCCAGCAGCCTTATCCGGGACAGTGAAGCTTTCTTT	CASSLIRDSEAFF
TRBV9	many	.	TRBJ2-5	TGTGCCAGCAGCGTAAAGGGGGGGCATGAGACCCAGTACTTC	CASSVKGGHETQYF
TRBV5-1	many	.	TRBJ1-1	TGCGCCAGCAGCTTGGCCGGGGGACGCGACACTGAAGCTTTCTTT	CASSLAGGRDTEAFF
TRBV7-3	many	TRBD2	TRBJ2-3	TGTGCCAGCAGCTCGACGACTAGCGGGGGGCTAGATACGCAGTATTTT	CASSSTTSGGLDTQYF
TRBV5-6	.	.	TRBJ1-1	TGTGCCAGCAGCTTGGAAAGGCGGACTGAAGCTTTCTTT	CASSLERRTEAFF
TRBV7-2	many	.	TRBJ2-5	TGTGCCAGCAGCTTAGAAGGGAGCCCCCAAGAGACCCAGTACTTC	CASSLEGSPQETQYF
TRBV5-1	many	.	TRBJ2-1	TGCGCCAGCAGCATTCGGGGGTTAGGATCCGATGAGCAGTTCTTC	CASSIRGLGSDEQFF
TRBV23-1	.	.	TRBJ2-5	TGCGCCAGCAGTCAGGGGACTTCGAGGTTCGAGACCCAGTACTTC	CASSQGTSRFETQYF
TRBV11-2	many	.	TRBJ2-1	TGTGCCAGCAGCTTAGTCCTTGGAACGTTCTTC	CASSLVLGTFF
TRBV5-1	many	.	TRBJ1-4	TGCGCCAGCAGCTTGACCGGGGCTGCTAATGAAAAACTGTTTTTT	CASSLTGAANEKLFF
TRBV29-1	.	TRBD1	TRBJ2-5	TGCAGCGTCAACCGGGACAGGGCGGAGACCCAGTACTTC	CSVNRDRAETQYF
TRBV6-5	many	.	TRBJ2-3	TGTGCCAGCAGGGGGAACACAGATACGCAGTATTTT	CASRGNTDTQYF
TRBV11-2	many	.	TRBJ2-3	TGTGCCAGCAGCTTAGGACAGACCGCAGGAGATACGCAGTATTTT	CASSLGQTAGDTQYF
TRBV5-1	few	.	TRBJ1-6	TGCGCCAGCAGCTTGGATCGGGCAGACTGGGGAACCCTCCACTTT	CASSLDRADWGTLHF
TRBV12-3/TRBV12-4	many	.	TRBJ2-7	TGTGCCAGCAGTTTATCGAGGGGACCCCTTTCCGAGCAGTACTTC	CASSLSRGPLSEQYF
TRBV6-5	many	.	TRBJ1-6	TGTGCCAGCAGTTATCTGGTCCATTCACCCCTCCACTTT	CASSYLVHSPLHF
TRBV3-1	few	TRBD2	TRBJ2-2	TGTGCCAGCAGCCAAGGGGAGGGAGCGGGGAACACCGGGGAGCTGTTTTTT	CASSQGEGAGNTGELFF